Following are 3 T cell receptor beta chains from one sample sequenced in a study of shared T cell receptors in the human thymus. Profiling relied on immunoSEQ multiplex PCR, and the TCRdb table lists in-frame clones only, not all of them. The sample holds about 660,000 clones; roughly 90% are singletons and the top ten take around 0.0099%. The data were also submitted as part of a second study, on human thymus T cells.

Sequencing was done on a sample of thymocytes. The receptors derive from a boy less than two years old with a congenital heart defect.

The chain employs TRBV7-7 and TRBJ2-1, with 9 bases lining up with TRBD2. V gave up 4 bases and J gave up 15 bases; unmatched junction bases: 13. CDR1 is SSHAT, CDR2 FNYEAQ, per germline (reference sequence). The length of the CDR3 is 14 residues. CDR3 loop: CASSSRREGPILFF. The CDR3, as DNA: TGTGCCAGCAGCTCCCGGCGGGAGGGCCCAATCCTGTTCTTC. Full variable domain (outside the CDR3, taken from reference TRBV7-7 and TRBJ2-1): GAGVSQSPRYKVTKRGQDVTLRCDPISSHATLYWYQQALGQGPEFLTYFNYEAQPDKSGLPSDRFSAERPEGSISTLTIQRTEQRDSAMYRCASSSRREGPILFFGPGTRLTVL.

Notes on this clone: Distinct nucleotide sequences in the sample also encode this CDR3. V is TRBV5-1 and J is TRBJ2-7; D gene ambiguous. Germline CDR1 is SGHRS and CDR2 is YFSETQ. V gave up 5 bases and J gave up 1 base, with 4 bases separating them. The length of the CDR3 is 11 residues. The CDR3 nucleotides are TGCGCCAGCAGTTCTTCCTACGAGCAGTACTTC. It translates to CASSSSYEQYF.

The chain has TRBV29-1 and TRBJ2-1; TRBD1 matches at 7 bases. V was pared by 5 bases and J by 7 bases, with 14 bases of the junction left unmatched. Germline values: CDR1 SQVTM, CDR2 ANQGSEA. The length of the CDR3 is 15 residues. CDR3 DNA sequence: TGCAGCGTTCACAGGGGAGCGGCCGATGGGAATGAGCAGTTCTTC. Translating gives CSVHRGAADGNEQFF.